This TCR beta chain was profiled in a study of CD8+ T cells in alopecia areata. Overall study results and limits: Throughout tofacitinib, many expanded lesional clones continued to persist in scalp and blood. Baseline CD8+ expansion's link to response remains uncertain, as there was one nonresponder.

Worth noting for this clone: Its matching antigen is unknown.

cDNA prepared by RNA extraction and subsequent reverse transcription served as the template for sequencing. The data were produced by immunoSEQ multiplex PCR, yet TCRdb's version contains in-frame clones alone and is incomplete. This sample carries about 90,000 clones, 44% of them seen once, and the ten largest clones take more than 15%. Treatment here: oral pan-JAK inhibitor, 5-10 mg twice daily. This material consisted of CD8+ T cells sorted from blood, taken at week 24, from a patient treated with tofacitinib. This receptor was identified in a human donor with alopecia areata.

CDR3 loop: CASSFLGGSSYNEQFF. CDR3 coding DNA: TGTGCCAGCAGTTTTCTAGGCGGGAGCTCCTACAATGAGCAGTTCTTC. The chain combines TRBV27 with TRBJ2-1; 7 bases line up with TRBD2. The CDR3 consists of 16 residues. Germline V gene data show CDR1 as MNHEY and CDR2 as SMNVEV (reference sequence). J lost 0 bases, V lost 3 bases, and 5 bases had no gene match.